The clone carrying this T cell receptor beta chain has a handful of counts. Its target is not known. The CDR3 spans 16 residues. Looked up from germline, CDR1 is MNHNY and CDR2 is SVGAGI (reference sequence). Trimming took 2 bases from V and 0 from J, leaving 11 bases between them. The sample belongs to a study of cytomegalovirus exposure and HLA in healthy donors. The study ran its PCR with 60 Vbeta and 13 Jbeta primers. The protocol was immunoSEQ multiplex PCR, while the TCRdb copy is restricted to in-frame clones and leaves out a portion. The table records 200,000 or so clones, approximately 81% of them present only once. Although they were nominally healthy when sampled, donors likely had unrecorded immune exposures. Whole-study results and caveats: A missense variant in DCLRE1C was later tied to TCR beta V- and J-gene trimming.

Source material: PBMCs. This chain links TRBV6-6 with TRBJ1-3; the D is unclear. This sequence was found in a human donor in good health. The CDR3, as DNA: TGTGCCAGCAGTTACGAGGCCTTCAGCTCTGGAAACACCATATATTTT. It yields the protein CASSYEAFSSGNTIYF.